One sample yielded the 11 T cell receptor beta chains listed below, sequenced in a study of blood T cell repertoires in COVID-19 (dated by TCRdb to between 2020 and 2021). Libraries were made using the immunoSEQ multiplex PCR assay. The table was pulled from immuneACCESS by TCRdb, which kept in-frame rearrangements only. Such tables lose some clones; where checked, under half of the loss comes from unresolved V genes, and the rest has no known cause. A total of about 520,000 clones appear in this sample, approximately 85% of them only once. Together, the top ten hold roughly 3.2% of the sample. The sequencing sample was made of peripheral blood. These receptors came from a human donor in a cohort sampled during active COVID-19.

This clone is a singleton in its sample. The gene calls are TRBV6-5 and TRBJ1-2, with 7 bases lining up with TRBD1. CDR3 length: 14 residues. Germline V gene sequence: CDR1 MNHEY, CDR2 SVGAGI. Trimming cost V 6 bases and J 5 bases; bases outside gene matches: 9. Written as DNA, the CDR3 is TGTGCCAGCAGACCGAAGACAGGGAAGTATGGCTACACCTTC. It is translated as CASRPKTGKYGYTF.

This chain links TRBV4-3 with TRBJ2-1, with 16 bases fitting TRBD2. The V gene end was trimmed by 7 bases and the J gene end by 9 bases; junction bases not matched to a gene: 6. This CDR3 has 15 residues. Germline V gives CDR1 LGHNA, CDR2 YSLEER. CDR3 region: CASKGGLAGGGEQFF. CDR3 sequence (DNA): TGCGCCAGCAAGGGGGGACTAGCGGGAGGGGGTGAGCAGTTCTTC.

The sample holds a few counts of this clone. The chain is built from TRBV5-4 and TRBJ1-2; D possibly corresponds to TRBD1 (6 bases). The germline V gene has CDR1 SGHNT and CDR2 YYREEE (reference sequence). The CDR3 has 13 residues. The V and J ends lost 8 bases and 0 bases respectively, with 11 bases between them. Here the CDR3 reads CASRGGTNYGYTF. CDR3 coding DNA: TGTGCCAGTAGGGGGGGAACTAACTATGGCTACACCTTC.

CDR3 residues: CASSPDSGNEKLFF. CDR3 nucleotide sequence: TGTGCCAGCAGCCCGGACTCGGGAAATGAAAAACTGTTTTTT. The V gene is TRBV7-2, the J gene TRBJ1-4; D unresolved. Germline V gene data show CDR1 as SGHTA and CDR2 as FQGNSA. This CDR3 has 14 amino acids. The V gene lost 5 bases and the J gene lost 5 bases, with 12 bases spanning the gap.

V gene TRBV10-3 combines with J gene TRBJ2-7; TRBD2 agrees at 10 bases. The germline V gene encodes CDR1 ENHRY and CDR2 SYGVKD. V trimming: 4 bases; J trimming: 1 base; junction bases outside the gene matches: 4. The CDR3 consists of 15 residues. In DNA, the CDR3 is TGTGCCATCAGTGGACCGGGACTAGCGTCCTACGAGCAGTACTTC. It is translated as CAISGPGLASYEQYF.

V usage is TRBV19 and J usage is TRBJ1-2, with TRBD1 as a possible D gene (6 bases). The CDR3 length is 16 residues. The germline V gene encodes CDR1 LNHDA and CDR2 SQIVND (reference sequence). Trimming stripped 2 bases from V and 4 bases from J, with 17 bases between. CDR3 sequence reads: CASSITQSGAFYGYTF. The CDR3 region has the DNA TGTGCCAGTAGTATAACCCAATCAGGGGCCTTCTATGGCTACACCTTC.

The V call is TRBV12-3 or TRBV12-4, the J call TRBJ2-7; TRBD2 agrees at 8 bases. V lost 4 bases, J lost 3 bases, and 2 bases stayed unmatched. This CDR3 is 13 amino acids long. The CDR3 protein is CASSWGLVYEQYF. Written as DNA, the CDR3 is TGTGCCAGCAGTTGGGGACTAGTCTACGAGCAGTACTTC.

This clone was detected only a few times. V and J are TRBV24-1 and TRBJ2-1; TRBD1 matches at 9 bases. Trimming at V came to 6 bases and at J to 7 bases, leaving 6 bases not matched to a gene. The germline CDR1 and CDR2 sequences are KGHDR and SFDVKD. There are 14 residues in the CDR3. The CDR3 region is CATSRGTGRNEQFF. The CDR3 bases are TGTGCCACCAGTAGGGGGACAGGGAGGAATGAGCAGTTCTTC.

The chain recombines TRBV19 with TRBJ1-4; D unclear. Looked up from germline, CDR1 is LNHDA and CDR2 is SQIVND (reference sequence). Trimming removed 9 bases from V and 4 bases from J, with 12 bases in between. This CDR3 is 13 amino acids long. The CDR3 coding sequence is TGTGCCAGCCAAAGTAGTCATAATGAAAAACTGTTTTTT. It translates to CASQSSHNEKLFF.

This chain links TRBV24-1 with TRBJ2-1; tentative D call: TRBD1 (5 bases). Germline V gene data show CDR1 as KGHDR and CDR2 as SFDVKD. The CDR3 is 15 residues long. The V and J ends lost 4 bases and 5 bases respectively, with 14 bases between them. CDR3 amino acids: CATSDQDSFNNEQFF. The CDR3 DNA reads TGTGCCACCAGTGACCAAGACAGTTTCAACAATGAGCAGTTCTTC.

This clone was counted only a few times. The gene calls are TRBV5-1 and TRBJ1-1; maybe TRBD1 (6 bases). This CDR3 has 13 amino acids. Germline V gene lookup returns CDR1 SGHRS and CDR2 YFSETQ. V dropped 4 bases and J dropped 3 bases, with 10 bases sitting between them. The CDR3 loop reads CASSAKGDTEAFF. The CDR3 region has the DNA TGCGCCAGCAGCGCCAAGGGGGACACTGAAGCTTTCTTT. The full variable domain, rest sourced from reference TRBV5-1 and TRBJ1-1, is KAGVTQTPRYLIKTRGQQVTLSCSPISGHRSVSWYQQTPGQGLQFLFEYFSETQRNKGNFPGRFSGRQFSNSRSEMNVSTLELGDSALYLCASSAKGDTEAFFGQGTRLTVV.